Given below is one TCR beta chain in context. The antigen is unknown. This record belongs to a study of Ad26.COV2.S vaccination and SARS-CoV-2 variants. About the study: Intramuscular Ad26.COV2.S at 5x10^10 or 1x10^11 viral particles. Study conclusions and caveats: Overall T cell responses may have been underestimated by the analyses of TCR breadth and depth.

Assay: immunoSEQ multiplex PCR; the TCRdb copy retains only in-frame clones and omits some. Here the sample spans a few hundred thousand clones, roughly 85% being singletons. Treatment in this sample: around 19 received Ad26.COV2.S at low or high dose, single or two shots; about 5 received placebo; per-sample allocation not given. Collection of the samples took place on day 63 after the first injection of vaccine or placebo. Trimming took 4 bases from V and 4 from J, leaving 9 bases between them. Per germline, CDR1 LGHDT and CDR2 YNNKEL (reference sequence). The CDR3 has 13 amino acids. The chain couples TRBV3-1 (or the pseudogene TRBV3-2) to TRBJ2-3; D remains unclear. This sequence originates from a person between 18 and 65 years old who received the Ad26.COV2.S COVID-19 vaccine or a placebo. The sample consisted of peripheral blood, taken in a trial of Ad26.COV2.S vaccine versus placebo. The CDR3, as DNA: TGTGCCAGCAGCCTAGGAGTGGCAGATACGCAGTATTTT. Protein sequence: CASSLGVADTQYF.